This T cell receptor beta chain was captured by sequencing in a study of Ad26.COV2.S vaccination and SARS-CoV-2 variants (dated by TCRdb to the early 2020s). Regarding the complete study: Vaccine-arm donors came from COV1001, a multicentre, randomized, double-blind, placebo-controlled phase I-IIa trial of Ad26.COV2.S in healthy adults. A total of about 30 samples were included in the TCR-sequenced set, comprising approximately 20 Ad26.COV2.S vaccine recipients, 5 placebo recipients and 8 SARS-CoV-2 convalescent individuals. Trial participants were randomized into five groups of five: low-dose or high-dose Ad26.COV2.S given once or twice, or placebo on both occasions. Sequencing of the TCRbeta repertoire served to evaluate the specificity and breadth of SARS-CoV-2-reactive T cell receptors following Ad26.COV2.S vaccination. Investigators did not know the trial group allocation while performing experiments and assessing outcomes. Ad26.COV2.S was given intramuscularly at 5x10^10 or 1x10^11 viral particles, as a single shot or as two shots 56 days apart.

The germline V gene (reference sequence) sets CDR1 to SGHNT and CDR2 to YYREEE. At the junction V is shortened by 2 bases and J by 2 bases; bases outside the gene matches: 6. The CDR3 numbers 15 residues from cysteine through phenylalanine. Only the CDR3 DNA stays, 45 bases, in frame from base 1. On the study overall, not on this receptor specifically: The study lacked the statistical power to compare responses across vaccine doses or regimens. After vaccination, substantial breadth of spike-specific CD8+ and CD4+ T cell responses was reported. The authors noted that the TCR breadth and depth analyses may have underestimated total T cell responses. Vaccine and placebo recipients had similar non-spike TCR breadth, a finding consistent with the vaccine containing only spike. Compared with placebo recipients, Ad26.COV2.S recipients showed higher spike-specific TCR breadth (P = 0.0014).

In the paper's terms, the treatment or condition label means: some 19 received Ad26.COV2.S at low or high dose, single or two shots; about five received placebo; per-sample allocation not given. Repertoires of vaccine and placebo recipients were sequenced from samples collected on day 63 after the first injection. Between 29 July and 7 August 2020, Cohort 1b enrolled fewer than 30 adults aged 18-55 years at one site in Boston, USA. Ad26.COV2.S was a replication-incompetent adenovirus type 26 vector expressing a prefusion-stabilized SARS-CoV-2 spike protein from the original Wuhan strain. The immunoSEQ Assay was used to sequence TCRbeta CDR3 regions. After extraction, genomic DNA underwent amplification by bias-controlled multiplex PCR, followed by high-throughput sequencing. The authors' analysis ran thus. To quantify the absolute abundance of every unique TCRbeta CDR3 region, sequences were collapsed and filtered. T cell fraction was estimated by normalizing TCRbeta template counts to usable DNA, with usable DNA measured through amplification of reference genes found in all nucleated cells. Repertoire TCRs were annotated as SARS-CoV-2-specific when V gene, CDR3 amino acid sequence and J gene were exactly matched to a known reactive TCR set. MIRA supplied the reference SARS-CoV-2 TCR set, which was filtered for enrichment in COVID-19-positive ImmuneCODE repertoires so that public or cross-reactive TCRs were removed. Using the MIRA antigens, annotated TCRs were further analysed by specific ORF or by position within an ORF. Breadth was defined as the number of annotated unique rearrangements divided by the total number of unique productive rearrangements, and depth was defined as the summed frequency of the annotated unique rearrangements. TCR breadth was compared between groups using two-sided Wilcoxon rank-sum tests. TCRdb obtained this table from immuneACCESS and retained in-frame rearrangements with V and J assigned. These tables miss some clones; where compared with another copy, unresolved V genes account for less than half of the shortfall, and the remainder is unexplained. That table gives V, J and clone size, and the DNA gave D and trimming. Counted in this sample were roughly 350,000 clones; 80% to 90% of them appeared once. Clones ranked in the top ten supply around 5.3% of the sample.

Worth noting for this clone: Its target antigen remains unknown. One base away there is no much larger clone; base qualities are not given.

Source: peripheral blood, taken in a trial of Ad26.COV2.S vaccine versus placebo. In this chain, TRBV5-4 is recombined with TRBJ2-5; 7 bases in the junction line up with TRBD2. This clonotype was obtained from a person between 18 and 65 years old who received the Ad26.COV2.S COVID-19 vaccine or a placebo. The nucleotide sequence reads as follows: TGTGCCAGCAGCTTCCGAGGACTAGAACAAGAGACCCAGTACTTC. Its translation reads: CASSFRGLEQETQYF.